This T cell receptor beta chain was captured in a study of T cell changes during pregnancy in multiple sclerosis. Here immunoSEQ multiplex PCR was the method, and the copy in TCRdb shows in-frame clones only, minus some. The repertoire holds 90,000 to 95,000 clones, with over 80% as singletons. The CDR3 is 13 amino acids. V lost 8 bases and J 0 bases, leaving 11 bases between the germline ends. Per the germline V gene, CDR1 is SQVTM and CDR2 is ANQGSEA. The TCR sequence derives from a female donor with multiple sclerosis, enrolled in a pregnancy study. The chain has TRBV29-1 and TRBJ1-5; D is unclear. Specimen: peripheral blood, collected in the first trimester of pregnancy. CDR3 amino acids: CSYSENSNQPQHF. CDR3 nucleotides: TGCAGCTACTCGGAGAATAGCAATCAGCCCCAGCATTTT.